The entry that follows covers one T cell receptor beta chain sequence. Its antigen is undetermined. The data originate from a study of T-cell reconstitution after alpha-beta-depleted transplantation in children. The study's findings and limits: The origin of alpha-beta T cells about two months after transplant was reportedly several hundred expanded graft clones. At the one-year point after transplant, T-cell counts and TCRbeta diversity were found to come mostly from T cells that had been newly produced. Some patients' high day-60 TCRbeta diversity was attributed to recipient cells surviving conditioning.

For TCRbeta, the library was prepared with unique molecular identifiers. TCRdb called the PCR reads again in MiXCR, with one record for every CDR3 protein. Of about 980,000 distinct CDR3 sequences listed, roughly 31% are singletons. V was trimmed by 5 bases and J by 0 bases, leaving 14 bases between them. CDR3 size: 15 residues. The TCR comes from a boy in the first two years of life who had a stem cell transplant for SCID, so the T cells may come from the graft donor. The chain couples TRBV12-3 or TRBV12-4 to TRBJ2-7; D is unclear. This specimen consisted of PBMCs, mostly from graft donor cells, obtained 360 days after TCRalphabeta/CD19-depleted stem cell transplant. CDR3 loop: CASSAAKASSYEQYF. The CDR3 DNA is TGTGCCAGCAGTGCCGCAAAAGCGAGCTCCTACGAGCAGTACTTC.